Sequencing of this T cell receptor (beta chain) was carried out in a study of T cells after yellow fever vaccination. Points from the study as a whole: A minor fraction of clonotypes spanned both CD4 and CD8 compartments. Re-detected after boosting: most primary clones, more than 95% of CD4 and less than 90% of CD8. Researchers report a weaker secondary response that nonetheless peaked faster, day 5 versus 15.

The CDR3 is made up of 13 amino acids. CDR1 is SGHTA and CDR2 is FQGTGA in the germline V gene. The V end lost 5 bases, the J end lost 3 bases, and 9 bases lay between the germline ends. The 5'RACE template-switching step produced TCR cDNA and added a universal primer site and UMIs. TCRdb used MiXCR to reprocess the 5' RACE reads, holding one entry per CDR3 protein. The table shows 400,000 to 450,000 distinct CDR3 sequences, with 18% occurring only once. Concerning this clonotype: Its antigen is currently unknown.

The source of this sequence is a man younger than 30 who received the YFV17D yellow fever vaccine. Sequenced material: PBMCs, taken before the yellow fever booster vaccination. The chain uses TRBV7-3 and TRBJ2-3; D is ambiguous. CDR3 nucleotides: TGTGCCAGCAGCAGACTTGGGACAGATACGCAGTATTTT. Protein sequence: CASSRLGTDTQYF.